This TCR beta chain was captured in a study of blood T cell repertoires in COVID-19. Study in general: Sources were T cells, B-cell-depleted T cells, or PBMCs; the material itself was cDNA or gDNA.

Unmatched junction bases numbered 2, after V lost 4 bases and J lost 4 bases. The CDR3 loop spans 15 amino acids. Per germline, CDR1 SGHTA and CDR2 FQGTGA. The method was immunoSEQ multiplex PCR; TCRdb's version includes in-frame clones alone and lacks a portion of them. The sample holds 250,000 to 300,000 clones; more than 75% are singletons and the top ten take 0.99%. Source material: peripheral blood. The rearrangement links TRBV7-3 to TRBJ2-3; 13 bases fit TRBD2. The receptor comes from a middle-aged woman who had recovered from COVID-19. This chain's CDR3 is CASSSGLAGADTQYF. CDR3 DNA: TGTGCCAGCAGCTCCGGACTAGCGGGAGCAGATACGCAGTATTTT.